Following are 25 T cell receptor beta chains from one sample sequenced in a study of regulatory T cells in long-lasting Graves disease. Libraries of TCR beta came from iRepertoire HTBI primers plus Arm-PCR of CDR3 regions. In TCRdb, the multiplex PCR reads were re-called with MiXCR into one record per CDR3 protein. The table includes about 310,000 distinct CDR3 sequences, around 20% detected once. This sample's time point: persistent/refractory GD, antithyroid drugs over 5 years with positive TRAb. Extracted RNA from PBMCs served as the source of the TCR library. The sequenced sample was peripheral blood mononuclear cells (PBMCs), obtained when the disease was refractory, from a patient treated with antithyroid drugs. These receptor sequences come from a female donor with Graves disease.

This clonotype was seen only a few times. The rearrangement joins TRBV7-9 to TRBJ2-5; TRBD1 agrees at 9 bases. The J call may be mistaken, given a closer DNA end match to TRBJ2-1. CDR3 length: 19 residues. The V gene's germline CDR1 is SEHNR and CDR2 FQNEAQ (reference sequence). Here the CDR3 reads CASSFPGQGMGMEVNEQFF. The CDR3 bases are TGTGCCAGCAGCTTTCCGGGACAGGGAATGGGTATGGAAGTCAATGAGCAGTTCTTC.

This clonotype showed up many times. The chain uses TRBV2 and TRBJ2-7, with D hard to call. Germline lookup yields CDR1 SNHLY and CDR2 FYNNEI. The CDR3 covers 12 residues. The V gene lost 3 bases and the J gene lost 5 bases, with 8 bases spanning the gap. The CDR3 bases are TGTGCCAGCAGTGATCAGGTTAACGAGCAGTACTTC. Protein product: CASSDQVNEQYF.

This clonotype was seen only a few times. The V and J genes are TRBV4-1 and TRBJ1-5; 7 nucleotides agree with TRBD1. Germline assignment: CDR1 MGHRA and CDR2 YSYEKL. Losses at the gene ends were 1 base for V and 4 bases for J; bases not matched to a gene: 7. This CDR3 spans 16 amino acids. CDR3 DNA: TGCGCCAGCAGCCAAGTCCCAGGGGGTGGGAATCAGCCCCAGCATTTT. Protein product: CASSQVPGGGNQPQHF.

This clonotype has ten or more counts. The chain uses TRBV11-2 and TRBJ2-7, with 12 bases identical to TRBD2. The V gene's germline CDR1 is SGHAT and CDR2 FQNNGV. The CDR3 spans 16 residues. The junction had 8 bases not matched to a gene; V was cut back by 1 base and J by 7 bases. The CDR3 nucleotides are TGTGCCAGCAGCTTAGGCCGCGACGGACTAGCGGGAGAGCAGTACTTC. Translation gives CASSLGRDGLAGEQYF.

The sample holds many counts of this clonotype. The chain combines TRBV2 with TRBJ1-2; TRBD1 is a possible D gene (5 bases). V was pared by 11 bases and J by 4 bases, with 14 bases between. The CDR3 extends over 12 amino acids. CDR1 and CDR2 from the germline V gene are SNHLY and FYNNEI. CDR3 residues: CAHLPRVYGYTF. The CDR3 nucleotides are TGTGCCCACCTCCCCAGGGTCTATGGCTACACCTTC.

V and J are TRBV18 and TRBJ2-7; D is perhaps TRBD1 or TRBD2 (6 bases each). V was shortened by 5 bases and J by 2 bases, with 28 bases between the two germline ends. This CDR3 is built from 19 residues. Germline V gene data show CDR1 as KGHSH and CDR2 as LQKENI. In DNA form, the CDR3 reads TGTGCCAGCTCATCACGCATACAGGGAGGTTCCCTACGGACCTACGAGCAGTACTTC. This sequence encodes CASSSRIQGGSLRTYEQYF.

This clonotype was seen repeatedly, ten times or more. The V and J genes are TRBV15 and TRBJ2-1; possibly TRBD1 for D (5 bases). CDR3 length: 13 amino acids. The germline CDR1 and CDR2 sequences are LNHNV and YYDKDF (reference sequence). V lost 2 bases and J lost 4, with 6 bases in between. CDR3 region: CATSRRQYNEQFF. The CDR3 DNA reads TGTGCCACCAGCAGACGACAGTACAATGAGCAGTTCTTC.

This clonotype was detected only a few times. This chain connects TRBV30 to TRBJ2-5, with D possibly matching TRBD1 (7 bases). Germline V gives CDR1 GTSNPN, CDR2 SVGIG (reference sequence). The length of the CDR3 is 12 residues. The V gene lost 5 bases and the J gene lost 5 bases, with 12 bases spanning the gap. DNA for the CDR3: TGTGCCTGGGCGGCAGGGGGGGAGACCCAGTACTTC. Its protein product is CAWAAGGETQYF.

This clonotype was detected only a few times. V is TRBV7-2 and J is TRBJ2-3, with D perhaps matching TRBD2 (6 bases). CDR3 length: 15 residues. CDR1 and CDR2 from the germline V gene are SGHTA and FQGNSA. V was cut by 3 bases and J by 0 bases, with 10 bases left in between. The CDR3 protein is CASSFGGTSTDTQYF. Here the CDR3 DNA reads TGTGCCAGCAGCTTTGGCGGGACTAGCACAGATACGCAGTATTTT.

This clonotype showed up just once. V is TRBV18 and J is TRBJ2-7; D ambiguous. Germline V lookup: CDR1 KGHSH, CDR2 LQKENI. The CDR3 has 13 amino acids. Trimming took 0 bases from V and 4 from J, leaving 7 bases between them. The CDR3 sequence is CASSPPDNYEQYF. Here the CDR3 DNA reads TGTGCCAGCTCACCACCGGATAATTACGAGCAGTACTTC.

The V gene is TRBV6-9, the J gene TRBJ2-7; 8 bases map to TRBD1. J gave up 7 bases and V 4 bases, and 9 bases lay outside the gene matches. Germline V gene lookup returns CDR1 MNHGY and CDR2 SVAAGI. The CDR3 is 14 amino acids. CDR3 DNA: TGTGCCAGCAGTTTCGGACAGGGCTGGGGTGAGCAGTACTTC. This codes for CASSFGQGWGEQYF.

This clonotype was observed a handful of times. At one end the junction does not follow the germline gene, possibly because of a read error. V gene TRBV28 combines with J gene TRBJ2-7; 11 bases line up with TRBD1. The CDR3 extends over 17 amino acids. Germline V CDR1 and CDR2: MDHEN, SYDVKM. The CDR3 coding sequence is TGTGTCAGCAGTTTAGGGGCCCCGGGACAGGGGGAATACGAGCAGTACTTC. Residues: CVSSLGAPGQGEYEQYF.

Ten or more counts support this clonotype. This chain connects TRBV28 to TRBJ2-2; D might be TRBD1 or TRBD2, each matching 5 bases. With 5 bases removed from V and 4 bases from J, the gap between germline ends came to 11 bases. CDR3 length: 14 amino acids. Germline values: CDR1 MDHEN, CDR2 SYDVKM. The CDR3 loop is CASSPWGFTGELFF. The DNA for the CDR3 is TGTGCCAGCAGTCCTTGGGGGTTCACCGGGGAGCTGTTTTTT. The variable domain in full, completed from reference TRBV28 and TRBJ2-2, reads DVKVTQSSRYLVKRTGEKVFLECVQDMDHENMFWYRQDPGLGLRLIYFSYDVKMKEKGDIPEGYSVSREKKERFSLILESASTNQTSMYLCASSPWGFTGELFFGEGSRLTVL.

This clonotype was seen a handful of times. The chain couples TRBV20-1 to TRBJ1-1, with D possibly matching TRBD1 (5 bases). The CDR3 has 16 amino acids. V was trimmed by 0 bases and J by 1 base, leaving 15 bases between them. Germline V gene data show CDR1 as DFQATT and CDR2 as SNEGSKA (reference sequence). The CDR3 region is CSARDGAGTGNTEAFF. The CDR3 bases are TGCAGTGCTAGAGATGGTGCCGGGACGGGGAACACTGAAGCTTTCTTT.

With respect to this clonotype: An end of the junction differs from the germline gene, which may be a read error. The chain recombines TRBV29-1 with TRBJ2-5; D not resolved. Germline V gives CDR1 SQVTM, CDR2 ANQGSEA. The CDR3 sequence is 13 residues long. This CDR3 is CSVEGPGKETQYF. The DNA for the CDR3 is TGCAGCGTCGAAGGTCCGGGCAAAGAGACCCAGTACTTC.

This clonotype was detected many times. In DNA form, the CDR3 reads TGCAGTGCGGGATCTCAGGGGGCGCCTCAAGAGACCCAGTACTTC. Protein sequence: CSAGSQGAPQETQYF. The genes are TRBV20-1 and TRBJ2-5; TRBD1 matches 8 bases. Germline-derived CDR1 and CDR2 are DFQATT and SNEGSKA (reference sequence). The ends lost 6 bases at V and 2 bases at J; junction bases unmatched: 11. The CDR3 length is 15 residues.

This clonotype was counted only a few times. This chain uses TRBV30 with TRBJ1-2, with D unclear. Trimming took off 1 base at V and 7 bases at J, with 16 bases between the two ends. The CDR3 contains 14 residues. Germline values: CDR1 GTSNPN, CDR2 SVGIG (reference sequence). CDR3 sequence reads: CAWSENADSGGYTF. For the CDR3, the DNA is TGTGCCTGGAGTGAAAACGCGGATTCTGGTGGCTACACCTTC.

This clonotype was counted at least ten times. The J gene is TRBJ2-7, the V gene TRBV20-1; D perhaps matches TRBD2 (5 bases). The ends were cut back, 7 bases at V and 3 bases at J, with 10 bases in the middle. CDR1 is DFQATT and CDR2 is SNEGSKA in the germline V gene (reference sequence). The CDR3 covers 11 residues. The CDR3 sequence: CSGSEIYEQYF. The CDR3 DNA reads TGCAGTGGTAGCGAGATCTACGAGCAGTACTTC.

This clonotype was counted between two and nine times. The chain recombines TRBV6-1 with TRBJ2-6, with 7 bases aligning to TRBD1. The CDR3 extends over 15 amino acids. Germline-derived CDR1 and CDR2 are MNHNS and SASEGT. Unmatched junction bases numbered 6, after V lost 10 bases and J lost 0 bases. The CDR3 reads CATDRAYSGANVLTF. CDR3 sequence (DNA): TGTGCCACCGACAGGGCGTACTCTGGGGCCAACGTCCTGACTTTC.

This clonotype turned up a few times. Germline and junction disagree at one end, which may indicate a read error. The genes are TRBV6-4 and TRBJ2-5; D is possibly TRBD1 (5 bases). This CDR3 spans 15 amino acids. Germline V lookup: CDR1 MRHNA, CDR2 SNTAGT. The CDR3, as DNA: TGTGCCAGCAGTTACTCGAGACAGTCTCAAGAGACCCAGTACTTC. This gives the protein CASSYSRQSQETQYF.

This clonotype appeared a single time. V usage is TRBV7-2 and J usage is TRBJ2-5; possible D gene TRBD2, 6 bases. Germline V CDR1 and CDR2: SGHTA, FQGNSA. The CDR3 consists of 16 residues. Trimming took 3 bases from V and 7 from J, leaving 21 bases between them. The CDR3 nucleotides read TGTGCCAGCAGCTTGGGAGGTCAGGGACCTTGGGGGACCCAGTACTTC. Residues: CASSLGGQGPWGTQYF.

In its sample, this clonotype was seen many times. The chain is built from TRBV27 and TRBJ2-7; TRBD1 matches at 8 bases. Germline V gives CDR1 MNHEY, CDR2 SMNVEV (reference sequence). V lost 7 bases to trimming and J lost 4 bases; unmatched junction nucleotides: 12. The length of the CDR3 is 15 residues. CDR3: CASTQTGTGRYEQYF. CDR3 sequence (DNA): TGTGCCAGCACCCAAACGGGGACAGGCAGATACGAGCAGTACTTC.

This clonotype was found many times. The chain carries TRBV20-1 and TRBJ2-7; the D gene is possibly TRBD2 (6 bases). The V gene lost 3 bases and the J gene lost 0 bases, with 12 bases spanning the gap. Germline CDR1 reads DFQATT; CDR2 reads SNEGSKA (reference sequence). This CDR3 has 14 residues. In nucleotides, the CDR3 is TGCAGTGCTAGGGGCCGGGAGTCCTCCTACGAGCAGTACTTC. It translates to CSARGRESSYEQYF.

This clonotype was counted at least ten times. This chain joins TRBV28 and TRBJ1-5; D call uncertain. V lost 6 bases and J lost 7, with 16 bases in between. CDR3 length: 14 amino acids. The V gene's germline CDR1 is MDHEN and CDR2 SYDVKM. The chain's CDR3 is CASSRGSLGQPQHF. In DNA, the CDR3 is TGTGCCAGCAGCCGAGGGTCTTTGGGGCAGCCCCAGCATTTT.

This clonotype was counted at least ten times. The V gene is TRBV9, the J gene TRBJ2-7, with 14 bases matching TRBD2. CDR1 is SGDLS, CDR2 YYNGEE, per germline. The CDR3 sequence is 14 residues long. The J segment lost 3 bases and the V segment lost 5 bases, leaving 1 base of the junction unmatched. As DNA, the CDR3 is TGTGCCAGCAGGGGGACTAGCGGGAGCTACGAGCAGTACTTC. As protein: CASRGTSGSYEQYF.